This T cell receptor (beta chain) came from a study of T cells in tuberculosis listed by TCRdb under 2018. Broadly, across the study: In the study, CD1B tetramers and high-throughput TCR immunosequencing were combined to characterize T cells specific for the mycobacterial lipid antigen glucose monomycolate (GMM). IGRA-negative adolescents, IGRA-positive adolescents with latent tuberculosis and adults with active tuberculosis, more than 9 per group, were compared in a South African clinical cohort. PBMC from patients with active tuberculosis were archived either before the start of standard anti-tuberculosis treatment or within 7 days of starting that treatment.

Inclusive of the bounding cysteine and phenylalanine, the CDR3 is 13 residues long. The kept DNA is CDR3 alone, 39 bases in frame from the first base. At the junction V is shortened by 4 bases and J by 6 bases; bases outside the gene matches: 6. From a lookup of the germline V gene, CDR1 and CDR2 are SGHRS and YFSETQ. The immunoSEQ multiplex PCR assay was used to generate TCR libraries, with TCR-beta and/or TCR-alpha/delta assays applied to each sample. The amplified TCR libraries were sequenced using the Illumina high-throughput platform. Concerning the study's data processing: Clustering and dimensionality reduction were performed using pairwise TCRdist distances among GMM-specific receptors from ex vivo sorted or in vitro expanded T cells. Each clinical repertoire was scored by mean NN-distance, the average TCRdist to the nearest 10% of tetramer-positive reference sequences. GEM TCR motif frequency was computed as the fraction of unique TCRs matching known GEM sequences by V/J usage and CDR3 length. Active tuberculosis was classified by linear discriminant analysis with leave-one-out cross-validation, implemented in scikit-learn. What TCRdb holds here is the immuneACCESS table cut down to in-frame rearrangements. Part of the clones is not present; checked against another copy, under half of the missing clones reflect an unresolved V gene, and the others are unexplained. For V, J and clone size, that table is used; D and trimming come from the DNA. This sample gives about 33,000 clones in total; under 95% of them show up just once. The ten largest make up roughly 6.4% of the sample.

The investigation overall reported the following: Active tuberculosis TCR-alpha repertoires showed smaller mean NN-distances to GMM-specific TCRs than IGRA-negative controls, suggesting clonal expansion of these TCRs. Smaller NN-distances were partly driven by shorter CDR3-alpha lengths in active tuberculosis patients, and statistical significance was not reached for the TCR-beta difference. With the diverse GMM-specific repertoire as input, a classifier achieved just over 85% accuracy (AUROC 0.75 to 0.9), whereas GEM motif frequencies as input gave 70% accuracy. Which clinical samples got chosen depended on the availability of cryopreserved specimens, and the active tuberculosis cases were adults, whereas the controls were adolescents.

The meaning of the sample's time point label: new active TB diagnosis, blood taken before or within 7 days of starting treatment. The active tuberculosis patients were newly diagnosed, HIV-seronegative South African adults aged 18 years or older. Confirmation of active tuberculosis was based on positive sputum smear microscopy and/or a positive M. tuberculosis culture. Immunosequencing was performed on unsorted cryopreserved PBMC, with 75,000 to 100,000 T cells per clinical donor covered on average. Notes on this clone: Its antigen remains undetermined. There are no base qualities to consult, and no much larger clone falls within one base.

This TCR came from an adult with tuberculosis. Some clones in this sample may be carry-over from other donors' samples. The V gene is TRBV5-1 and the J gene is TRBJ1-1; 7 of the junction bases match TRBD1. The sequenced sample was PBMCs, obtained at tuberculosis diagnosis. The CDR3 here reads CASSPDRFAEAFF. The nucleotide sequence is TGCGCCAGCAGCCCGGACAGGTTCGCTGAAGCTTTCTTT.